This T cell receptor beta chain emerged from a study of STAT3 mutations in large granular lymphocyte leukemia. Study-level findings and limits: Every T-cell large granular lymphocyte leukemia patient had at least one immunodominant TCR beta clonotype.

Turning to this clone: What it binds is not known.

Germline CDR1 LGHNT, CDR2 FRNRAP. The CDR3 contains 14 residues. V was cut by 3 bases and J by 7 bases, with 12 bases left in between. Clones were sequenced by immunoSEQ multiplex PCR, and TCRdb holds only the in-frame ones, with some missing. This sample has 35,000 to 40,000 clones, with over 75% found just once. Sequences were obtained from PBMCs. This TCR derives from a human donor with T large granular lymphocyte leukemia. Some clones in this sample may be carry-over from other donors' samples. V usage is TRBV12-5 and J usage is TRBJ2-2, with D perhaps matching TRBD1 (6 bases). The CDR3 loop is CASGFSGADGELFF. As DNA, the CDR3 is TGTGCTAGTGGTTTCTCAGGGGCGGACGGGGAGCTGTTTTTT.